The rows below give T cell receptor beta chains drawn from one sample of a study of control samples from healthy donors and cancer patients. Measured with immunoSEQ multiplex PCR; TCRdb has only the in-frame clones, and not every one. The data show 100,000 to 150,000 clones, about nine tenths seen once. Source material: blood. Source of these receptors: a man between 35 and 55 years old in good health. Both conserved end residues are part of each CDR3. Each record gives: V gene, J gene, CDR3 length, clone size, D gene, CDR3 protein, CDR3 DNA. D genes are given only for firm matches. Clone size is stated in some rows and not others, as once, few, many or a class when expanded.

>TRBV7-9|TRBJ1-1|13|once|.
CASSRFMNTEAFF
TGTGCCAGCAGCAGGTTTATGAACACTGAAGCTTTCTTT
>TRBV19|TRBJ1-1|13|.|.
CASSIGGNTEAFF
TGTGCCAGTAGTATAGGAGGGAACACTGAAGCTTTCTTT
>TRBV7-6|TRBJ1-1|15|.|TRBD1
CASSETPGQGSEAFF
TGTGCCAGCAGCGAGACACCGGGACAGGGCTCTGAAGCTTTCTTT
>TRBV6-6|TRBJ1-6|14|few|.
CASSGTSDNSPLHF
TGTGCCAGCAGCGGAACATCAGATAATTCACCCCTCCACTTT
>TRBV4-1|TRBJ1-2|14|.|.
CASSQDAGSYGYTF
TGCGCCAGCAGCCAAGATGCAGGGAGCTATGGCTACACCTTC
>TRBV9|TRBJ2-1|12|.|.
CASSVAEGEQFF
TGTGCCAGCAGCGTAGCGGAAGGTGAGCAGTTCTTC
>TRBV5-6|TRBJ1-6|14|.|TRBD1
CASSVTGGAAPLHF
TGTGCCAGCAGCGTAACAGGGGGCGCAGCACCCCTCCACTTT
>TRBV15|TRBJ2-2|14|.|TRBD2
CATSRRGGTGELFF
TGTGCCACCAGCAGGCGGGGGGGCACCGGGGAGCTGTTTTTT
>TRBV5-4|TRBJ2-1|16|.|.
CASSPERRDPYNEQFF
TGTGCCAGCAGCCCCGAAAGACGAGACCCCTACAATGAGCAGTTCTTC
>TRBV6-6|TRBJ1-5|16|.|.
CASSFLGQSSNQPQHF
TGTGCCAGCAGTTTCCTAGGACAGAGTAGCAATCAGCCCCAGCATTTT
>TRBV5-5|TRBJ1-6|14|.|.
CASSFNGGGSPLHF
TGTGCCAGCAGCTTTAACGGAGGAGGTTCACCCCTCCACTTT
>TRBV7-8|TRBJ1-3|17|.|TRBD1
CASSFGTGVLSGNTIYF
TGTGCCAGCAGCTTTGGGACAGGGGTCCTCTCTGGAAACACCATATATTTT
>TRBV19|TRBJ2-5|15|.|TRBD2
CASSIASSGGETQYF
TGTGCCAGTAGTATAGCGAGTAGCGGGGGCGAGACCCAGTACTTC
>TRBV10-3|TRBJ1-4|13|.|.
CAISGSTNEKLFF
TGTGCCATCAGCGGGTCAACTAATGAAAAACTGTTTTTT
>TRBV7-6|TRBJ2-5|13|few|.
CASSSGPLKTQYF
TGTGCCAGCAGCTCCGGACCCCTCAAGACCCAGTACTTC
>TRBV5-4|TRBJ2-7|17|.|.
CASSLDGLERGGYEQYF
TGTGCCAGCAGCTTGGACGGACTAGAAAGGGGGGGCTACGAGCAGTACTTC
>TRBV7-8|TRBJ2-3|16|.|TRBD2
CASSSRASGGSDTQYF
TGTGCCAGCAGCTCCAGGGCTAGCGGGGGCTCAGATACGCAGTATTTT
>TRBV12-3/TRBV12-4|TRBJ1-1|11|.|.
CASSYRAGAFF
TGTGCCAGCAGCTACCGAGCGGGAGCTTTCTTT
>TRBV29-1|TRBJ1-1|14|.|TRBD1
CSVVWGQGGTEAFF
TGCAGCGTTGTTTGGGGCCAGGGGGGCACTGAAGCTTTCTTT
>TRBV9|TRBJ1-4|18|.|.
CASSSSTGTVIWGEKLFF
TGTGCCAGCAGCTCATCAACGGGGACCGTTATATGGGGGGAAAAACTGTTTTTT
>TRBV29-1|TRBJ2-7|13|once|.
CSVGGLKSYEQYF
TGCAGCGTTGGGGGACTGAAATCCTACGAGCAGTACTTC
>TRBV7-9|TRBJ2-7|15|few|.
CASSLSGMGGYEQYF
TGTGCCAGCAGCTTAAGTGGGATGGGAGGCTACGAGCAGTACTTC
>TRBV29-1|TRBJ2-7|13|.|.
CSVCRGNRDEQYF
TGCAGCGTGTGTAGGGGTAACAGGGACGAGCAGTACTTC
>TRBV6-4|TRBJ2-1|13|.|.
CASSDRGSTEQFF
TGTGCCAGCAGTGACAGGGGTTCTACTGAGCAGTTCTTC
>TRBV2|TRBJ2-7|13|.|TRBD1
CASSGQGENEQYF
TGTGCCAGCAGTGGACAGGGCGAGAACGAGCAGTACTTC
>TRBV18|TRBJ1-1|14|.|.
CASSQDRLGTEAFF
TGTGCCAGCTCACAAGACAGGCTCGGGACTGAAGCTTTCTTT
>TRBV9|TRBJ1-1|14|.|.
CASSLTGTNTEAFF
TGTGCCAGCAGCCTAACAGGGACGAACACTGAAGCTTTCTTT
>TRBV29-1|TRBJ1-2|13|.|.
CSAGGIGDYGYTF
TGCAGTGCTGGGGGGATCGGGGACTATGGCTACACCTTC
>TRBV6-1|TRBJ2-3|16|.|TRBD2
CASSALLAGGRDTQYF
TGTGCCAGCAGTGCCCTTCTAGCGGGGGGTAGGGATACGCAGTATTTT
>TRBV2|TRBJ2-1|15|.|.
CASRRDWPGHNEQFF
TGTGCCAGCAGAAGAGACTGGCCGGGCCACAATGAGCAGTTCTTC
>TRBV28|TRBJ2-1|14|.|TRBD1
CASRGQGEGDEQFF
TGTGCCAGCAGAGGACAGGGGGAAGGGGATGAGCAGTTCTTC
>TRBV19|TRBJ2-3|16|.|TRBD2
CASSIALAGGRDTQYF
TGTGCCAGTAGTATAGCCCTAGCGGGGGGGCGAGATACGCAGTATTTT
>TRBV5-1|TRBJ1-6|16|once|.
CASSLSVGAENSPLHF
TGCGCCAGCAGCTTGAGTGTGGGGGCTGAGAATTCACCCCTCCACTTT
>TRBV2|TRBJ1-2|12|.|.
CASDTSNYGYTF
TGTGCCAGCGATACATCAAACTATGGCTACACCTTC
>TRBV7-3|TRBJ2-7|14|.|.
CASSLGQLRDEQYF
TGTGCCAGCAGCTTAGGACAACTCCGCGACGAGCAGTACTTC
>TRBV6-5|TRBJ2-1|14|.|.
CASSLTGRGNEQFF
TGTGCCAGCAGCCTGACAGGGAGGGGGAATGAGCAGTTCTTC
>TRBV11-3|TRBJ2-7|14|.|.
CASSPYGRSYEQYF
TGTGCCAGCAGCCCCTACGGCAGGTCCTACGAGCAGTACTTC
>TRBV30|TRBJ1-1|17|.|TRBD1
CAWSMTRTGVEGTEAFF
TGTGCCTGGAGTATGACACGGACAGGGGTAGAGGGCACTGAAGCTTTCTTT
>TRBV2|TRBJ2-7|14|.|.
CASRGSGGAYEQYF
TGTGCCAGCAGAGGGTCAGGGGGGGCCTACGAGCAGTACTTC
>TRBV25-1|TRBJ1-4|16|.|TRBD1
CASSGIGTGANEKLFF
TGTGCCAGCAGTGGGATAGGGACAGGAGCTAATGAAAAACTGTTTTTT
>TRBV15|TRBJ1-1|14|.|TRBD1
CATSRKTGGSEAFF
TGTGCCACCAGCAGAAAAACAGGGGGGTCTGAAGCTTTCTTT
>TRBV5-3|TRBJ1-4|19|.|TRBD1
CARSPRAQGQGATNEKLFF
TGTGCCAGAAGCCCCCGCGCTCAGGGACAGGGAGCAACTAATGAAAAACTGTTTTTT
>TRBV7-3|TRBJ1-1|13|.|TRBD1
CASSRQGISEAFF
TGTGCCAGCAGCCGACAGGGTATTAGTGAAGCTTTCTTT
>TRBV18|TRBJ2-2|17|.|.
CASSPRITLSNTGELFF
TGTGCCAGCTCACCAAGGATAACACTCTCGAACACCGGGGAGCTGTTTTTT
>TRBV7-9|TRBJ1-5|16|.|.
CASSLEGTHSNQPQHF
TGTGCCAGCAGCTTAGAGGGGACCCATAGCAATCAGCCCCAGCATTTT
>TRBV18|TRBJ1-4|12|.|.
CASSPGGEKLFF
TGTGCCAGCTCACCGGGCGGTGAAAAACTGTTTTTT
>TRBV11-3|TRBJ2-7|14|few|.
CASTPELGAYEQYF
TGTGCCAGCACCCCGGAGCTTGGGGCCTACGAGCAGTACTTC
>TRBV9|TRBJ2-3|15|.|.
CASSVAGGPTDTQYF
TGTGCCAGCAGCGTAGCCGGGGGGCCCACAGATACGCAGTATTTT
>TRBV15|TRBJ1-6|13|.|.
CATSRQPDSPLHF
TGTGCCACCAGCAGACAGCCCGATTCACCCCTCCACTTT
>TRBV6-5|TRBJ2-1|14|.|.
CASTKQTLYNEQFF
TGTGCCAGCACCAAACAGACACTCTACAATGAGCAGTTCTTC
>TRBV19|TRBJ1-2|14|.|.
CASSTLDVNYGYTF
TGTGCCAGTAGTACCCTGGACGTAAACTATGGCTACACCTTC
>TRBV2|TRBJ1-6|17|.|TRBD1
CASSEASGTVYNSPLHF
TGTGCCAGCAGTGAAGCGAGTGGGACAGTTTATAATTCACCCCTCCACTTT